This entry lists 22 T cell receptor beta chains sequenced from one sample in a study of T cell responses to AZD1222 COVID-19 vaccine. Data came from immunoSEQ multiplex PCR; TCRdb stores just in-frame clones and leaves some out. There are about 180,000 clones in the sample; 88% occur only once, and roughly 26% lies in the top ten. Sequences were derived from peripheral blood, sampled 28 days after the second AZD1222 dose. The receptors derive from an adult who received the AZD1222 COVID-19 vaccine.

V is TRBV7-2 and J is TRBJ1-1, with D perhaps matching TRBD1 (6 bases). Per germline, CDR1 SGHTA and CDR2 FQGNSA. The length of the CDR3 is 13 residues. V was trimmed by 2 bases and J by 5 bases, leaving 9 bases between them. In DNA, the CDR3 is TGTGCCAGCAGCTTAAACAGGGTAACTGAAGCTTTCTTT. The encoded protein is CASSLNRVTEAFF.

J is TRBJ2-1 and V is TRBV19; the match to TRBD2 covers 10 bases. Germline lookup yields CDR1 LNHDA and CDR2 SQIVND (reference sequence). The CDR3 has 17 residues. V dropped 3 bases and J dropped 7; count of bases not matched to a gene: 12. Here the CDR3 reads CASSIEAAGGPGNEQFF. The DNA of the CDR3 is TGTGCCAGTAGTATTGAAGCAGCGGGAGGGCCGGGGAATGAGCAGTTCTTC.

This chain links TRBV9 with TRBJ2-4, with D tentatively TRBD2 (5 bases). Trimming stripped 0 bases from V and 9 bases from J, with 16 bases between. This CDR3 contains 15 residues. Germline loops: CDR1 SGDLS, CDR2 YYNGEE. CDR3: CASSVDQLVECIQYF. CDR3 in DNA: TGTGCCAGCAGCGTAGATCAACTAGTCGAGTGCATTCAGTACTTC.

The chain combines TRBV21-1 with TRBJ2-3; TRBD1, the table's D call, lacks a check against the DNA. TRBV21-1 is reported as a pseudogene. The CDR3 loop spans 18 amino acids. Here the CDR3 reads CASSKGAKGQGNTDTQYF. The CDR3 DNA is TGTGCCAGCAGCAAAGGGGCTAAGGGACAGGGGAACACAGATACGCAGTATTTT.

The chain uses TRBV28 and TRBJ2-7; 8 bases align to TRBD1. Trimming took 5 bases from V and 5 from J; bases not matched to a gene: 11. The CDR3 runs 15 residues. Looked up from germline, CDR1 is MDHEN and CDR2 is SYDVKM. The CDR3 coding sequence is TGTGCCAGCAGTGCTACCGGGACAGGCTACGACGAGCAGTACTTC. Encoded protein: CASSATGTGYDEQYF.

This clone came up once. The genes are TRBV12-3 or TRBV12-4 and TRBJ1-5, with D unclear. The CDR3 runs to 12 residues. V lost 3 bases and J lost 4, with 4 bases in between. The CDR3 DNA reads TGTGCCAGCAGTTTCGATAATCAGCCCCAGCATTTT. This sequence encodes CASSFDNQPQHF.

The gene calls are TRBV7-9 and TRBJ2-1; TRBD2 matches 7 bases. The trim removed 4 bases at V and 9 bases at J, leaving 9 bases unmatched. Germline V gene data show CDR1 as SEHNR and CDR2 as FQNEAQ (reference sequence). The CDR3 has 14 amino acids. This CDR3 is CASSSPGGVSEQFF. As DNA, the CDR3 is TGTGCCAGCAGCTCCCCTGGGGGGGTCAGTGAGCAGTTCTTC.

The chain carries TRBV7-8 and TRBJ1-5; weak D call: TRBD1 (6 bases). This CDR3 comprises 16 residues. Germline-derived CDR1 and CDR2 are SGHVS and FQNEAQ. The V gene lost 4 bases and the J gene lost 0 bases, with 13 bases spanning the gap. The CDR3 bases are TGTGCCAGCAGCTCAAGAAGGGGGTATAGCAATCAGCCCCAGCATTTT. It codes for CASSSRRGYSNQPQHF.

The chain uses TRBV7-9 and TRBJ1-1; D call uncertain. Germline V CDR1 and CDR2: SEHNR, FQNEAQ (reference sequence). There are 14 residues in the CDR3. Trimming cost V 2 bases and J 2 bases, with 9 bases left between them. Here the CDR3 reads CASSLITENTEAFF. CDR3 DNA: TGTGCCAGCAGCTTAATCACAGAAAACACTGAAGCTTTCTTT.

This chain uses TRBV7-9 with TRBJ1-4; D gene uncertain. The CDR3 length is 12 residues. Deletions cut 5 bases from V and 8 bases from J, with 9 bases between. Germline values: CDR1 SEHNR, CDR2 FQNEAQ (reference sequence). CDR3 amino acids: CASSILGEKLFF. The CDR3 DNA sequence: TGTGCCAGCAGCATTCTTGGAGAAAAACTGTTTTTT.

The chain combines TRBV11-1 with TRBJ2-7; 7 bases agree with TRBD1. CDR3 length equals 14 residues. CDR1 is SGHAT and CDR2 is FQDESV in the germline V gene (reference sequence). Germline trimming cut 5 bases from V and 4 bases from J; bases unmatched to any gene: 8. CDR3 sequence: CASSLGQQLYEQYF. CDR3 DNA: TGTGCCAGCAGCCTGGGACAGCAGCTATACGAGCAGTACTTC.

In nucleotides, the CDR3 is TGTGCCAGCAGCCGGGGTGTAGGACAGGGAGCCTACGAGCAGTACTTC. Translating gives CASSRGVGQGAYEQYF. The V call is TRBV5-6, the J call TRBJ2-7; 8 bases fit TRBD1. Per germline, CDR1 SGHDT and CDR2 YYEEEE. This CDR3 contains 16 residues. Unmatched junction bases numbered 11, after V lost 4 bases and J lost 2 bases.

The CDR3 loop reads CASSPSSGGSGNTEAFF. The CDR3 DNA is TGTGCCAGCTCACCGTCCTCAGGGGGCTCGGGGAACACTGAAGCTTTCTTT. This sequence joins TRBV18 and TRBJ1-1; 8 nucleotides align to TRBD1. The CDR3 spans 17 residues. Germline lookup yields CDR1 KGHSH and CDR2 LQKENI. The V gene end was trimmed by 3 bases and the J gene end by 1 base; junction bases not matched to a gene: 10. The full variable domain, its missing parts supplied by reference TRBV18 and TRBJ1-1, is NAGVMQNPRHLVRRRGQEARLRCSPMKGHSHVYWYRQLPEEGLKFMVYLQKENIIDESGMPKERFSAEFPKEGPSILRIQQVVRGDSAAYFCASSPSSGGSGNTEAFFGQGTRLTVV.

The rearrangement links TRBV27 to TRBJ1-5; D is unresolved. This CDR3 is built from 14 residues. V lost 3 bases, J lost 3 bases, and 9 bases lay in between. Germline V gives CDR1 MNHEY, CDR2 SMNVEV (reference sequence). CDR3 sequence (DNA): TGTGCCAGCAGTTTTATACCCCACAATCAGCCCCAGCATTTT. Translating it yields CASSFIPHNQPQHF.

The V call is TRBV6-2 or TRBV6-3, the J call TRBJ2-5; D unresolved. Looked up from germline, CDR1 is MNHEY and CDR2 is SVGEGT. This CDR3 contains 11 residues. Deletions cut 6 bases from V and 4 bases from J, with 6 bases between. The CDR3 protein is CASSERETQYF. In DNA form, the CDR3 reads TGTGCCAGCAGCGAGAGAGAGACCCAGTACTTC.

This chain connects TRBV19 to TRBJ2-3; D unclear. V gave up 1 base and J gave up 1 base, with 12 bases separating them. The CDR3 is 16 residues long. Germline V gene lookup returns CDR1 LNHDA and CDR2 SQIVND (reference sequence). CDR3 sequence (DNA): TGTGCCAGTAGTATAGGAAGTAGTCGCCGCACAGATACGCAGTATTTT. As protein: CASSIGSSRRTDTQYF.

DNA of the CDR3: TGTGCCAGTAACCGGCAGGGGACTGAAGCTTTCTTT. Its protein is CASNRQGTEAFF. The chain joins TRBV19 to TRBJ1-1; the D gene is possibly TRBD1 (6 bases). This CDR3 is built from 12 residues. Trimming stripped 7 bases from V and 5 bases from J, with 11 bases between. Germline V gene sequence: CDR1 LNHDA, CDR2 SQIVND (reference sequence).

The chain joins TRBV5-5 to TRBJ1-1, with a tentative D call TRBD1 (5 bases). The ends were cut back, 6 bases at V and 1 base at J, with 10 bases in the middle. Per germline, CDR1 SGHKS and CDR2 YYEKEE (reference sequence). This CDR3 contains 13 residues. DNA for the CDR3: TGTGCCAGCATACAACAGGCGAACACTGAAGCTTTCTTT. It specifies CASIQQANTEAFF.

The J gene is TRBJ1-1, the V gene TRBV5-4, with D possibly being TRBD1 (5 bases). CDR3 length: 11 amino acids. Trimming removed 8 bases at V and 5 bases at J, with 10 bases between. Germline V gene data show CDR1 as SGHNT and CDR2 as YYREEE (reference sequence). The CDR3: CASMGDTEAFF. DNA of the CDR3: TGTGCCAGTATGGGGGATACTGAAGCTTTCTTT.

The gene calls are TRBV6-5 and TRBJ1-1; D perhaps matches TRBD1 (6 bases). The CDR3 spans 14 residues. Per germline, CDR1 MNHEY and CDR2 SVGAGI. V lost 9 bases, J lost 7 bases, and 21 bases lay in between. CDR3 amino acids: CASFSLRGASEAFF. The CDR3 DNA is TGTGCCAGTTTTAGCCTGCGGGGGGCTAGTGAAGCTTTCTTT.

The CDR3 DNA reads as TGTGCCTGGAGTGTCGCACAGGGGCTCTACGAGCAGTACTTC. Amino acid sequence: CAWSVAQGLYEQYF. J is TRBJ2-7 and V is TRBV30, with TRBD1 matching 7 bases. Germline-derived CDR1 and CDR2 are GTSNPN and SVGIG (reference sequence). The CDR3 sequence is 14 residues long. J was trimmed by 3 bases and V by 0 bases; bases with no gene match: 5.

This chain links TRBV7-9 with TRBJ1-1; TRBD1 is a possible D gene (6 bases). The length of the CDR3 is 15 residues. Looked up from germline, CDR1 is SEHNR and CDR2 is FQNEAQ (reference sequence). V dropped 6 bases and J dropped 3 bases, with 17 bases sitting between them. CDR3 DNA sequence: TGTGCCAGCAGGGGGGGCGAGCCGACAGACACTGAAGCTTTCTTT. Residues: CASRGGEPTDTEAFF.